Listed below are T cell receptor beta chains from one sample, sequenced in a study of CD8 T cells in ankylosing spondylitis. TCRdb re-called the 5' RACE reads with MiXCR, one entry per CDR3 protein. Of tens of thousands of distinct CDR3 sequences listed, roughly 3% are singletons. Input material: blood, either unsorted or a sorted T cell fraction (not recorded which). The receptors derive from a male donor with ankylosing spondylitis or in good health (not recorded which). CDR3s include the opening cysteine and the closing phenylalanine or tryptophan. D genes are given only for firm matches. Some rows mark clone size as missing; the rest say once, few, many or name a class of expanded clone.

J gene	V gene	clone size	D gene	CDR3 protein	CDR3 DNA
TRBJ2-1	TRBV9	many	TRBD2	CASSVGGLAYNEQFF	TGTGCCAGCAGCGTAGGTGGACTAGCATACAATGAGCAGTTCTTC
TRBJ2-1	TRBV20-1	many	.	CSAESLLKDSLYWNEQFF	TGCAGTGCTGAGTCCTTACTGAAGGACTCCCTTTATTGGAATGAGCAGTTCTTC
TRBJ2-2	TRBV9	many	.	CASREVAGELFF	TGTGCCAGCAGGGAGGTTGCCGGGGAGCTGTTTTTT
TRBJ2-1	TRBV9	many	TRBD2	CASSVGASGGRVGVSYNEQFF	TGTGCCAGCAGCGTAGGGGCGAGTGGCGGGAGGGTAGGGGTCTCCTACAATGAGCAGTTCTTC
TRBJ1-6	TRBV9	many	.	CASRGVGNSPLHF	TGTGCCAGCAGAGGGGTCGGCAATTCACCCCTCCACTTT
TRBJ2-4	TRBV9	.	TRBD2	CASTPGGGPKNIQYF	TGTGCCAGCACCCCGGGGGGGGGTCCCAAAAACATTCAGTACTTC
TRBJ1-5	TRBV9	many	TRBD1	CASSAGQGTYQPQHF	TGTGCCAGCAGCGCCGGACAGGGAACTTATCAGCCCCAGCATTTT
TRBJ1-3	TRBV9	many	.	CASSSTGLDTIYF	TGTGCCAGCAGCTCTACAGGGTTAGACACCATATATTTT
TRBJ1-4	TRBV9	few	.	CASSTSGTWGEKLFF	TGTGCCAGCAGCACCTCCGGGACCTGGGGTGAAAAACTGTTTTTT
TRBJ2-5	TRBV9	many	.	CASSVGSRNQETQYF	TGTGCCAGCAGCGTAGGGAGTCGGAACCAAGAGACCCAGTACTTC
TRBJ2-1	TRBV9	many	.	CASSPEGGHNEQFF	TGTGCCAGCAGCCCCGAAGGTGGTCACAATGAGCAGTTCTTC
TRBJ2-2	TRBV9	many	TRBD1	CASSVGQGAPYTGELFF	TGTGCCAGCAGCGTAGGACAGGGGGCGCCGTACACCGGGGAGCTGTTTTTT
TRBJ2-1	TRBV9	many	.	CASSVGLPPYNEQFF	TGTGCCAGCAGCGTAGGTCTCCCCCCCTACAATGAGCAGTTCTTC
TRBJ1-2	TRBV9	many	.	CASSVAVGEGYGYTF	TGTGCCAGCAGCGTAGCTGTCGGAGAGGGTTATGGCTACACCTTC
TRBJ2-2	TRBV9	.	.	CASSVGPAGGELFF	TGTGCCAGCAGCGTAGGTCCGGCGGGCGGGGAGCTGTTTTTT
TRBJ1-1	TRBV9	many	.	CASSVAPTGNTEAFF	TGTGCCAGCAGCGTAGCCCCGACAGGGAACACTGAAGCTTTCTTT
TRBJ2-3	TRBV9	many	TRBD2	CASSAPGGRAYGTDTQYF	TGTGCCAGCAGCGCCCCTGGCGGGAGGGCCTATGGCACAGATACGCAGTATTTT
TRBJ2-2	TRBV9	many	TRBD2	CASSVSSGGAFTGELFF	TGTGCCAGCAGCGTCTCTAGCGGGGGGGCATTTACCGGGGAGCTGTTTTTT
TRBJ2-1	TRBV9	many	TRBD2	CASSVLGGGGSSYNEQFF	TGTGCCAGCAGCGTACTGGGCGGGGGGGGAAGCTCCTACAATGAGCAGTTCTTC
TRBJ2-2	TRBV9	many	.	CASSLRAGVNTGELFF	TGTGCCAGCAGCCTCCGAGCAGGGGTGAACACCGGGGAGCTGTTTTTT
TRBJ1-6	TRBV9	.	TRBD1	CASSVGGPGQRHNSPLHF	TGTGCCAGCAGCGTAGGGGGGCCGGGACAGCGTCATAATTCACCCCTCCACTTT
TRBJ2-5	TRBV9	many	.	CASSVGGGHQETQYF	TGTGCCAGCAGCGTAGGAGGGGGTCACCAAGAGACCCAGTACTTC
TRBJ1-2	TRBV9	many	.	CASSVDALNYGYTF	TGTGCCAGCAGCGTAGATGCACTGAACTATGGCTACACCTTC
TRBJ1-6	TRBV9	many	TRBD1	CASSPVGQDNSPLHF	TGTGCCAGCAGCCCCGTGGGACAGGATAATTCACCCCTCCACTTT